Shown below are 12 T cell receptor beta chains from a single sample sequenced in a study of cytotoxic CD8 clonotypes in ibrutinib-treated CLL. Produced via immunoSEQ multiplex PCR; TCRdb's table is partial and in-frame only. The repertoire holds 76,000 or so clones, with approximately 87% as singletons. The sequences come from PBMCs, collected after 24 months of ibrutinib treatment. All receptors derive from a human donor with chronic lymphocytic leukemia.

V usage is TRBV2 and J usage is TRBJ2-7; D perhaps matches TRBD2 (5 bases). Germline values: CDR1 SNHLY, CDR2 FYNNEI. The CDR3 covers 13 residues. The ends were cut back, 7 bases at V and 2 bases at J, with 12 bases in the middle. Written as DNA, the CDR3 is TGTGCCAGCATGTTTAGCGAAACCTACGAGCAGTACTTC. This codes for CASMFSETYEQYF.

The CDR3, as DNA: TGTGCCAGTAGTCCACATGCTAGCGGGAAACCTTACAACAATGAGCAGTTCTTC. Translated: CASSPHASGKPYNNEQFF. J is TRBJ2-1 and V is TRBV19; TRBD2 agrees at 9 bases. V was pared by 5 bases and J by 5 bases, with 16 bases of the junction left unmatched. CDR1 is LNHDA and CDR2 is SQIVND in the germline V gene (reference sequence). CDR3 size: 18 residues.

The V call is TRBV5-8, the J call TRBJ2-1; the match to TRBD2 covers 9 bases. CDR1 SGHTS and CDR2 YDEGEE come from the germline V gene. The CDR3 loop spans 14 amino acids. With 7 bases clipped from V and 10 bases from J, the junction kept 12 bases outside the gene matches. The CDR3 DNA follows: TGTGCCAGCTCCCTTGTGCTTCTAGCGGGAGAGCAGTTCTTC. Protein product: CASSLVLLAGEQFF.

This clone has just one count. V is TRBV5-6 and J is TRBJ2-2; TRBD1 agrees at 9 bases. J gave up 4 bases and V 5 bases, and 6 bases lay outside the gene matches. Germline lookup yields CDR1 SGHDT and CDR2 YYEEEE. This CDR3 comprises 15 residues. CDR3 loop: CASRRDRDGTGELFF. CDR3 bases: TGTGCCAGCAGGCGGGACAGGGATGGCACCGGGGAGCTGTTTTTT.

The V and J genes are TRBV28 and TRBJ2-7, with D perhaps given as TRBD1 or TRBD2 (6 bases each). This CDR3 contains 14 residues. V was pared by 5 bases and J by 5 bases, with 16 bases between. Germline assignment: CDR1 MDHEN and CDR2 SYDVKM. The CDR3 loop is CASSPRGGRDEQYF. Written as DNA, the CDR3 is TGTGCCAGCAGTCCCCGTGGGGGGCGCGACGAGCAGTACTTC.

This clone was observed a handful of times. V gene TRBV11-3 combines with J gene TRBJ2-2, with 7 bases identical to TRBD2. The CDR3 extends over 14 amino acids. CDR1 and CDR2 (germline): SGHNT, YENEEA. V lost 0 bases, J lost 8 bases, and 3 bases stayed unmatched. The DNA for the CDR3 is TGTGCCAGCAGCTTAGACCGACTAGCTGGGGAGCTGTTTTTT. The encoded protein is CASSLDRLAGELFF. Based on the CDR3 plus reference TRBV11-3 and TRBJ2-2, the full variable domain is EAGVVQSPRYKIIEKKQPVAFWCNPISGHNTLYWYLQNLGQGPELLIRYENEEAVDDSQLPKDRFSAERLKGVDSTLKIQPAELGDSAVYLCASSLDRLAGELFFGEGSRLTVL.

Worth noting for this clone: This specimen includes other DNA sequences encoding the same CDR3. The CDR3 is CASSLSQQETQYF. The CDR3, as DNA: TGCGCCAGCAGCTTGAGCCAGCAAGAGACCCAGTACTTC. The chain combines TRBV5-1 with TRBJ2-5; D not certain. The CDR3 covers 13 residues. Germline values: CDR1 SGHRS, CDR2 YFSETQ. V shed 1 base and J shed 2 bases, with 6 bases lying between them.

The rearrangement uses TRBV6-5 and TRBJ2-3; no firm D call. Trimming took off 3 bases at V and 0 bases at J, with 4 bases between the two ends. Germline V gene sequence: CDR1 MNHEY, CDR2 SVGAGI. The CDR3 runs to 13 residues. CDR3 in amino acids: CASSYMSTDTQYF. The CDR3, as DNA: TGTGCCAGCAGTTATATGAGCACAGATACGCAGTATTTT.

The chain links TRBV27 to TRBJ2-5, with 9 bases identical to TRBD2. CDR1 and CDR2 (germline): MNHEY, SMNVEV (reference sequence). The J segment lost 4 bases and the V segment lost 5 bases, leaving 5 bases of the junction unmatched. This CDR3 comprises 14 residues. CDR3 DNA: TGTGCCAGCAGTCGGCGGGAGGGTGGAGAGACCCAGTACTTC. It codes for CASSRREGGETQYF.

The chain uses TRBV28 and TRBJ2-7; 13 nucleotides align to TRBD2. The germline gives CDR1 MDHEN, CDR2 SYDVKM. V trimming: 5 bases; J trimming: 1 base; junction bases outside the gene matches: 11. This CDR3 region has 18 residues. In DNA form, the CDR3 reads TGTGCCAGCAGTGTTCAAGGTCCGGGACTAGCGGGATCCTACGAGCAGTACTTC. Translating gives CASSVQGPGLAGSYEQYF.

CDR3 nucleotides: TGTGCCAGCAGAAGGGGGGGACTAGGGGGCAATGAGCAGTTCTTC. Its protein is CASRRGGLGGNEQFF. This sequence joins TRBV6-6 and TRBJ2-1; 8 bases are shared with TRBD2. The CDR3 sequence is 15 residues long. V was clipped by 6 bases and J by 6 bases; unmatched bases: 10. Germline CDR1 and CDR2: MNHNY and SVGAGI (reference sequence).

This clone was seen only once. The CDR3 DNA sequence: TGTGCCACCAGCAGGGGACAGGGGAGCTCTGGAAACACCATATATTTT. Translated, it gives CATSRGQGSSGNTIYF. The chain couples TRBV15 to TRBJ1-3; 10 bases are shared with TRBD1. The CDR3 spans 16 residues. V lost 3 bases, J lost 0 bases, and 2 bases stayed unmatched. Germline CDR1 LNHNV, CDR2 YYDKDF (reference sequence).